This record covers a single T cell receptor (beta chain). The CDR3 is 15 residues long. Trimming took off 1 base at V and 0 bases at J, with 9 bases between the two ends. The V gene's germline CDR1 is SGHTS and CDR2 YDEGEE. The data stem from a study of blood T cell repertoires in COVID-19. Study-level background: T cells, B-cell-depleted T cells, or PBMCs provided the cDNA or gDNA that served as material.

Donors were grouped by their self-reported clinical history. In the study's own analysis: Cell counts per sample came from amplifying reference gene primers. The data were produced by immunoSEQ multiplex PCR, yet TCRdb's version contains in-frame clones alone and is incomplete. That table supplies the V and J calls and clone size; D and trimming were determined from the DNA. The repertoire holds approximately 150,000 clones, with 65% to 85% as singletons. The TCR comes from a man between 40 and 49 years old who had recovered from COVID-19. The chain couples TRBV5-8 to TRBJ2-3; perhaps TRBD2 as D (6 bases). Sequencing used PBMCs or T cells enriched from blood (not recorded which). The CDR3 region has the DNA TGTGCCAGCAGCTTGCGGACTATAAGCACAGATACGCAGTATTTT. This sequence encodes CASSLRTISTDTQYF.